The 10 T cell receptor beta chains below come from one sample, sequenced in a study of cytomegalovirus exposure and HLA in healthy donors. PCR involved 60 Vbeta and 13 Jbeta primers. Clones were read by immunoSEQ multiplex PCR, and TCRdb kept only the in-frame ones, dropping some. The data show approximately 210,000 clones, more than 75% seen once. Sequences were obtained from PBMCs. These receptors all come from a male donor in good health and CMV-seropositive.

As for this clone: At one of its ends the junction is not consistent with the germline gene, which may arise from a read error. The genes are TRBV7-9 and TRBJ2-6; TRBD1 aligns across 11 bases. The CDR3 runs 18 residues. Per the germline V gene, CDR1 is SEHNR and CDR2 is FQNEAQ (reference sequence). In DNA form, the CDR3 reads TGTTCCAGCAGCCCCGGGACAGGGGGACCCTCTGGGGCCAACGTCCTGACTTTC. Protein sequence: CSSSPGTGGPSGANVLTF.

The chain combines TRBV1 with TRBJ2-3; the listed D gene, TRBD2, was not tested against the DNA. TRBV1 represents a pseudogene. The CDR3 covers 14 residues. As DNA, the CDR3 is TGCACCAGCAGCCAGACGGGATCCCCAGATACGCAGTATTTT. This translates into CTSSQTGSPDTQYF.

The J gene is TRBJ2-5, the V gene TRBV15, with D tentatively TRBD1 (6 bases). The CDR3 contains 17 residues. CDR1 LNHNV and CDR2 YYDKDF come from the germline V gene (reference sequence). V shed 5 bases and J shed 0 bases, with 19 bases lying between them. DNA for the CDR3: TGTGCCACCAGCGGGGGCTTGGACGGAAGGGACCAAGAGACCCAGTACTTC. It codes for CATSGGLDGRDQETQYF.

CDR3 residues: CASSYAGRETQYF. The CDR3 DNA reads as TGTGCCAGCAGCTATGCGGGTCGAGAGACCCAGTACTTC. The chain has TRBV5-8 and TRBJ2-5; possibly TRBD2 for D (5 bases). This CDR3 comprises 13 residues. The V end was cut by 3 bases, the J end by 4 bases, with 10 bases between. Germline loops: CDR1 SGHTS, CDR2 YDEGEE.

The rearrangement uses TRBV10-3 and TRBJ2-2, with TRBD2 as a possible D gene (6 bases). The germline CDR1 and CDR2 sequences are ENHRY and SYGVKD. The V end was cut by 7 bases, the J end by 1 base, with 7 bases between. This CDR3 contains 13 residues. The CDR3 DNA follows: TGTGCCATCAACGGGAGGAACACCGGGGAGCTGTTTTTT. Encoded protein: CAINGRNTGELFF.

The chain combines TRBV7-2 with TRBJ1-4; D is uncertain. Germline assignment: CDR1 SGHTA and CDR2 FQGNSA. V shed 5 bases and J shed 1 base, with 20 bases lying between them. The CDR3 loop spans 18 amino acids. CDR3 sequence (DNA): TGTGCCAGCAGCCCCGCATACAAAGCTGGAGAAACTAATGAAAAACTGTTTTTT. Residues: CASSPAYKAGETNEKLFF.

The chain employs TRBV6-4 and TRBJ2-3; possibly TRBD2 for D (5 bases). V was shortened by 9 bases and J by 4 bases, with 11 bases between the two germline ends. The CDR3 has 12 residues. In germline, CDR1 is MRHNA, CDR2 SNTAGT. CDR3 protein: CARGGPPDTQYF. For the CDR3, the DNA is TGTGCCAGGGGCGGGCCGCCAGATACGCAGTATTTT.

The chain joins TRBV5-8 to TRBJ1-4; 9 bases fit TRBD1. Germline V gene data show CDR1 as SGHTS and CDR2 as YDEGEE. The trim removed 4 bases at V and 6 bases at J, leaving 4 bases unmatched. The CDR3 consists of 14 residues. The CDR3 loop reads CASSGTGRDEKLFF. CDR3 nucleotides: TGTGCCAGCAGCGGGACAGGGAGGGATGAAAAACTGTTTTTT. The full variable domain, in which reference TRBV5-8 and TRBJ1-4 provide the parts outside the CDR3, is EAGVTQSPTHLIKTRGQQATLRCSPISGHTSVYWYQQALGLGLQFLLWYDEGEERNRGNFPPRFSGRQFPNYSSELNVNALELEDSALYLCASSGTGRDEKLFFGSGTQLSVL.

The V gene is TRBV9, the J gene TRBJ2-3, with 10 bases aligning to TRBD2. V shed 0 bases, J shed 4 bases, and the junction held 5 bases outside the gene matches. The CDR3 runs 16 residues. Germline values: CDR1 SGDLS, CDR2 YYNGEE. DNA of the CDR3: TGTGCCAGCAGCGTAGTGGGACTAGCGAACGCAGATACGCAGTATTTT. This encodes CASSVVGLANADTQYF.

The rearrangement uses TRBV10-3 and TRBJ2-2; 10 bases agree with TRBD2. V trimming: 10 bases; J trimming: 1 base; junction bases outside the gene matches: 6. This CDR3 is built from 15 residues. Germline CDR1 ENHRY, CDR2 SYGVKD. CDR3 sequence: CATLAGGGNTGELFF. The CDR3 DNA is TGTGCCACCTTAGCGGGGGGCGGGAACACCGGGGAGCTGTTTTTT.